This entry concerns a single TCR beta chain. What it binds is not known. TCRdb called the 5' RACE reads again in MiXCR, with one record for every CDR3 protein. The profile covers roughly 190,000 distinct CDR3 sequences, with around 25% appearing a single time and around 10% taken by the ten largest. These data belong to a study of T-cell memory formation after mild COVID-19. Study-level information: Clustering of TCRs was largely donor specific. General study results and limits: Contracting clones localized mainly to CM and EM when CD4+ and mainly to EMRA when CD8+. There was no confirmation that second-wave clones peaking on day 37 were SARS-CoV-2 specific. Clones that got smaller from day 15 to 85 had even CD4/CD8, while clones growing later tipped toward CD4+.

This CDR3 comprises 13 residues. Trimming took 1 base from V and 4 from J, leaving 8 bases between them. Germline CDR1 reads SGHRS; CDR2 reads YFSETQ. The specimen sequenced was PBMCs or a T cell subset sorted from them (not recorded which). This TCR derives from an adult woman who had mild COVID-19 (a few samples of this study predate the infection). Cell type and time point are not known. The chain uses TRBV5-1 and TRBJ1-2, with D uncertain. CDR3 DNA: TGCGCCAGCAGCTTGAAGCCAGCCTATGGCTACACCTTC. It encodes CASSLKPAYGYTF.